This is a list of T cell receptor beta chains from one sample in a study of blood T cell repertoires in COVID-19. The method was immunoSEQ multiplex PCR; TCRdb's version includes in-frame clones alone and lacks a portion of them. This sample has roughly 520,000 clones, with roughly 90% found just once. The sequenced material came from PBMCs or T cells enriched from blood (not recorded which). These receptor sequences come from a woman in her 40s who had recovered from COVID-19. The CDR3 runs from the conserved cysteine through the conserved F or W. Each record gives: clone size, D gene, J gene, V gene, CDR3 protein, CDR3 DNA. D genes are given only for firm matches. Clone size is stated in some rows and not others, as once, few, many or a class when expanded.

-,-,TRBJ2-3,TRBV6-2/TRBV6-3,CASSYTLGGASTDTQYF,TGTGCCAGCAGCTATACCCTCGGAGGGGCCAGCACAGATACGCAGTATTTT
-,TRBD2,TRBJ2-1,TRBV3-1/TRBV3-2,CASSQEREETSSHNEQFF,TGTGCCAGCAGCCAAGAACGGGAAGAGACTAGCAGCCACAATGAGCAGTTCTTC
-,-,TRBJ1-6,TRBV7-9,CASSTANSPLHF,TGTGCCAGCAGCACAGCTAATTCACCCCTCCACTTT
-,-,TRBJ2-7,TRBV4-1,CASSQEFVPSYEQYF,TGCGCCAGCAGCCAAGAGTTCGTCCCCTCCTACGAGCAGTACTTC
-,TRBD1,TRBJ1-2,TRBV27,CASRPTGGAVSAGYTF,TGTGCCAGCAGACCGACAGGGGGCGCGGTATCGGCTGGCTACACCTTC
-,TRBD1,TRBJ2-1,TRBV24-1,CATSDSGTGDNEQFF,TGTGCCACCAGTGATTCCGGGACAGGGGACAATGAGCAGTTCTTC
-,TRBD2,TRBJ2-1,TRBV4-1,CASSQAQETSGRNEQFF,TGCGCCAGCAGCCAAGCCCAGGAGACTAGCGGGAGGAATGAGCAGTTCTTC
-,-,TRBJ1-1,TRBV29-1,CSVGRWVLNTEAFF,TGCAGCGTTGGGAGGTGGGTTTTGAACACTGAAGCTTTCTTT
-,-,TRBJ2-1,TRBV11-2,CASSFTRGSIYNEQFF,TGTGCCAGCAGCTTCACTCGTGGGAGCATCTACAATGAGCAGTTCTTC
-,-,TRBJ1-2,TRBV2,CASSEEGDEDPYGYTF,TGTGCCAGCAGTGAAGAAGGGGATGAGGATCCATATGGCTACACCTTC
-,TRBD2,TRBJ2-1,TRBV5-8,CASSAGAGGLVKNNEQFF,TGTGCCAGCAGTGCCGGGGCGGGGGGGTTGGTGAAGAACAATGAGCAGTTCTTC
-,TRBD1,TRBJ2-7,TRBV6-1,CASSEDRLASYEQYF,TGTGCCAGCAGTGAGGACAGGTTAGCATCCTACGAGCAGTACTTC
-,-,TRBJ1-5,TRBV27,CASSLSAGVGNQPQHF,TGTGCCAGCAGTTTATCCGCAGGGGTAGGCAATCAGCCCCAGCATTTT
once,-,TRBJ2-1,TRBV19,CASSIFRGTYNEQFF,TGTGCCAGTAGTATCTTCAGGGGGACTTACAATGAGCAGTTCTTC